This T cell receptor (beta chain) came from a study of T cell changes during pregnancy in multiple sclerosis. Produced via immunoSEQ multiplex PCR; TCRdb's table is partial and in-frame only. The data show fewer than 75,000 clones, approximately 89% seen once. Germline-derived CDR1 and CDR2 are SGHDT and YYEEEE. There are 14 residues in the CDR3. V trimming: 4 bases; J trimming: 2 bases; junction bases outside the gene matches: 5. The clonotype originates from a female donor in good health, enrolled as a control in a pregnancy study. The gene calls are TRBV5-6 and TRBJ2-5; 7 nucleotides align to TRBD2. The material was peripheral blood, obtained after pregnancy. The CDR3 sequence: CASSIREAQETQYF. The CDR3 DNA sequence: TGTGCCAGCAGCATCCGGGAGGCGCAAGAGACCCAGTACTTC.